This T cell receptor beta chain was sequenced in a study of identical twins. Whole-study findings and limits: The abundant beta clonotypes from cord blood had fewer insertions, and memory repertoires had none of this.

TCRdb passed the 5' RACE reads through MiXCR, listing each CDR3 protein once. Seen here are 1.5 million to 2 million distinct CDR3 sequences, 25% to 35% observed once, and the top ten hold 0.25% to 0.3%. CDR1 and CDR2 (germline): SGHRS, YFSETQ. CDR3 length equals 13 residues. Concerning this clonotype itself: Its antigen is unidentified. A read error is likely here: a far larger clone is one base away.

J is TRBJ2-5 and V is TRBV5-1, with TRBD2 identical over 7 bases. The tail of the sequence fits TRBJ2-7 better, so the J call may be wrong. Sample: cord blood. The receptor comes from a newborn girl in good health. Here the CDR3 reads CASSLETSHEQYF. CDR3 sequence (DNA): TGCGCCAGCAGCTTGGAGACTAGCCACGAGCAGTACTTC.